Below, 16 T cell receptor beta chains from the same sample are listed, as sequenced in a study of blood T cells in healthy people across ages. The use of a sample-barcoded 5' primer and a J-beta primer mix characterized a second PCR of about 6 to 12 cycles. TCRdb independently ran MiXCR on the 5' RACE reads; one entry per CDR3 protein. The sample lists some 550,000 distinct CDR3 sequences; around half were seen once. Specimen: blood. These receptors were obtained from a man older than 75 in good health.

CDR3 sequence reads: CASSQRNVPGYTF. The CDR3 DNA sequence: TGTGCCAGCAGCCAGCGGAATGTTCCTGGCTACACCTTC. V usage is TRBV11-1 and J usage is TRBJ1-2; D ambiguous. The germline gives CDR1 SGHAT, CDR2 FQDESV (reference sequence). Deletions cut 5 bases from V and 7 bases from J, with 14 bases between. CDR3 length: 13 residues.

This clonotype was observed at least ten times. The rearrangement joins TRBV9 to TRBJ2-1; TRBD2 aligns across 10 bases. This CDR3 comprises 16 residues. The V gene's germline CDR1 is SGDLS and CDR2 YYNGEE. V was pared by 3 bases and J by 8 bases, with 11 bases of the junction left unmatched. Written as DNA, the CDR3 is TGTGCCAGCAGCGGCCCCCTGGCTAGCGGGGGAGATGAGCAGTTCTTC. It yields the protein CASSGPLASGGDEQFF.

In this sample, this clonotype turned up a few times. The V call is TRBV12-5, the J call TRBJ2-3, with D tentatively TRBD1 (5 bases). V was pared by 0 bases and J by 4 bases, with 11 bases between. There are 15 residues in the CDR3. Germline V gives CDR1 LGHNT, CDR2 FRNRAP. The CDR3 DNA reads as TGTGCTAGTGGTTTGGTAGATGCAGGGCCAGATACGCAGTATTTT. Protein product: CASGLVDAGPDTQYF.

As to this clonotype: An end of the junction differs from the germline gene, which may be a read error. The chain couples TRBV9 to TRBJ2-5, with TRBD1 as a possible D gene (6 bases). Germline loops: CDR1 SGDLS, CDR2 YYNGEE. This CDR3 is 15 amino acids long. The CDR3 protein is CASSSSQGLGETQDF. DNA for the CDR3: TGTGCCAGCAGCTCTAGCCAGGGGCTGGGCGAGACCCAGGACTTC.

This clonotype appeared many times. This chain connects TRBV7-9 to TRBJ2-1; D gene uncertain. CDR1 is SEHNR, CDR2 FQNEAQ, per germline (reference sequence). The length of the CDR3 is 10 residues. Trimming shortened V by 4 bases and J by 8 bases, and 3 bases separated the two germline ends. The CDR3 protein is CASSSHEQFF. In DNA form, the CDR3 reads TGTGCCAGCAGCTCCCATGAGCAGTTCTTC.

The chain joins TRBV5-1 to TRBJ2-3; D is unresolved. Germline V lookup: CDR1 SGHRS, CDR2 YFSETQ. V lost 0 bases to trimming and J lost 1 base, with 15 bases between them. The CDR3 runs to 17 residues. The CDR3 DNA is TGCGCCAGCAGCTTGGCGTCGCCTACCCTGGGCACAGATACGCAGTATTTT. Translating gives CASSLASPTLGTDTQYF. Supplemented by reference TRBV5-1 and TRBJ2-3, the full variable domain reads KAGVTQTPRYLIKTRGQQVTLSCSPISGHRSVSWYQQTPGQGLQFLFEYFSETQRNKGNFPGRFSGRQFSNSRSEMNVSTLELGDSALYLCASSLASPTLGTDTQYFGPGTRLTVL.

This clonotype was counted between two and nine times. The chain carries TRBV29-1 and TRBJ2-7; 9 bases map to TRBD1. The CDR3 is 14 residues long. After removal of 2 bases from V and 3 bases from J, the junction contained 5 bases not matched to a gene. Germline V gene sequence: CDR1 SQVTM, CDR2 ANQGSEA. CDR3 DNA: TGCAGCGTTGAAAGTCCGGGACAGGGCTACGAGCAGTACTTC. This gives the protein CSVESPGQGYEQYF.

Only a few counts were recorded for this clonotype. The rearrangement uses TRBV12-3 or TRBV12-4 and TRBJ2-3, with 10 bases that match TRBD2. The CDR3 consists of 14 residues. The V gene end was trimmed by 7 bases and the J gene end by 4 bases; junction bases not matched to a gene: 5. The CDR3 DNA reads TGTGCCAGCACCCGGACTAGCGGATCAGATACGCAGTATTTT. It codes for CASTRTSGSDTQYF.

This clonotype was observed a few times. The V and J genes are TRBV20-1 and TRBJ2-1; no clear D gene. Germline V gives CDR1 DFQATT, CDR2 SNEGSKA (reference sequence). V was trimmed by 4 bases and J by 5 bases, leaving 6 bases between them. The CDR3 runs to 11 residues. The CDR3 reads CSATPDNEQFF. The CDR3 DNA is TGCAGTGCTACGCCCGACAATGAGCAGTTCTTC.

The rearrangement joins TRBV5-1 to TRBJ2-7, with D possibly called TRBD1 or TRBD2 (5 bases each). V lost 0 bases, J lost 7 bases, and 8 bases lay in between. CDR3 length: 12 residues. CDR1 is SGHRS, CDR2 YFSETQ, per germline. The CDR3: CASSLAREEQYF. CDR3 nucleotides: TGCGCCAGCAGCTTGGCCAGGGAGGAGCAGTACTTC.

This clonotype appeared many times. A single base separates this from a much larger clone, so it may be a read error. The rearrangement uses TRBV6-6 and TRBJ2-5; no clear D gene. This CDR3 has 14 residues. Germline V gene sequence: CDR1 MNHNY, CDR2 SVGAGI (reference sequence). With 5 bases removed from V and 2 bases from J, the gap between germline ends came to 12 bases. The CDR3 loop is CASSDRREQETQYF. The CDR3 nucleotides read TGTGCCAGCAGTGACCGACGCGAACAAGAGACCCAGTACTTC.

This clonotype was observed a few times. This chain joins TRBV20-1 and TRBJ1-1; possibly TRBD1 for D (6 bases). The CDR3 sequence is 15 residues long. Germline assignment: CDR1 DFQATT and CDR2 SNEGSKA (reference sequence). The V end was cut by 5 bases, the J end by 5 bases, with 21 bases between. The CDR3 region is CSAPQRGAVFTEAFF. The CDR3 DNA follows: TGCAGTGCTCCACAACGGGGGGCGGTTTTTACTGAAGCTTTCTTT.

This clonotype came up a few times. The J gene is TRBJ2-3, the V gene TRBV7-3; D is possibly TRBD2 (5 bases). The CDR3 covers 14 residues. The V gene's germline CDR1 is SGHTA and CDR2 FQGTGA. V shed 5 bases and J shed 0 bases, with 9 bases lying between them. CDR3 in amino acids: CASSVGLSTDTQYF. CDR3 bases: TGTGCCAGCAGCGTCGGACTGAGCACAGATACGCAGTATTTT.

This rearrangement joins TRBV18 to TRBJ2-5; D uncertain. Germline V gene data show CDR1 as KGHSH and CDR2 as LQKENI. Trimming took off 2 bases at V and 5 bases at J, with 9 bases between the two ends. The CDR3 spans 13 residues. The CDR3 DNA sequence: TGTGCCAGCTCACCAATTTCCGGGGAGACCCAGTACTTC. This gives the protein CASSPISGETQYF.

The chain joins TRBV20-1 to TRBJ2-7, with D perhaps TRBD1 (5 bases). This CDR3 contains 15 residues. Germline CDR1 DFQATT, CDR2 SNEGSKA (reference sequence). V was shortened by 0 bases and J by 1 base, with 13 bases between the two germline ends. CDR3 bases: TGCAGTGCTAGAGATCTGGGTAAGGGGTCCTACGAGCAGTACTTC. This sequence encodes CSARDLGKGSYEQYF.

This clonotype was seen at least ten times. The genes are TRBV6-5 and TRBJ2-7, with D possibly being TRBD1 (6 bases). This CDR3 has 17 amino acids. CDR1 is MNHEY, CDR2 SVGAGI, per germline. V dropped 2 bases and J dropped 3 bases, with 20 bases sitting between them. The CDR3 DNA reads TGTGCCAGCAGTTACCGATACACAAGGACAGACCTCTACGAGCAGTACTTC. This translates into CASSYRYTRTDLYEQYF.